This T cell receptor (beta chain) was captured by sequencing in a study of T cells in Graves' hyperthyroidism and ophthalmopathy. Findings and limits, study-wide: Model-based prediction identified ophthalmopathy a median around seven months prior to its onset.

It was RNA transcripts that yielded the amplified TCR beta CDR3 regions. First-round RT-PCR of the TCR CDR3 relied on the HTBI primer set. TCRdb called the multiplex PCR reads again in MiXCR, with one record for every CDR3 protein. This table holds about 360,000 distinct CDR3 sequences, about 13% found once. With V trimmed by 5 bases and J by 7 bases, 11 bases remained unmatched. The CDR3 sequence is 15 residues long. Germline CDR1 SEHNR, CDR2 FQNEAQ (reference sequence). This clonotype was counted between two and nine times. Its antigen is as yet unknown. The patients, who ranged from 18 to 65 in age, presented with newly diagnosed hyperthyroidism lasting under 2 months.

The V call is TRBV7-9, the J call TRBJ1-2; the match to TRBD1 covers 9 bases. The sequenced material came from blood. The clonotype comes from a woman younger than 30 with Graves' hyperthyroidism. The CDR3 protein is CASSPGTGYDGGYTF. The CDR3 coding sequence is TGTGCCAGCAGCCCAGGGACAGGGTATGATGGTGGCTACACCTTC.